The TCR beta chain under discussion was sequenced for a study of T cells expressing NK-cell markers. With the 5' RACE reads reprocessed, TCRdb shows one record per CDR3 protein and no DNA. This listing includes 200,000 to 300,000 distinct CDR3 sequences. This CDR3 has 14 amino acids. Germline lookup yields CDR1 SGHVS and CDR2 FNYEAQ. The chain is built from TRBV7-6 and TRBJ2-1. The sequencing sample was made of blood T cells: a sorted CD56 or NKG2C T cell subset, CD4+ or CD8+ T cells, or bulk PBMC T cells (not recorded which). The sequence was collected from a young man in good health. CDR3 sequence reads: CASSLVRISGEQFF.